The 14 T cell receptor beta chains presented below share a single source sample, sequenced in a study of T cell responses to AZD1222 COVID-19 vaccine. Here immunoSEQ multiplex PCR was the method, and the copy in TCRdb shows in-frame clones only, minus some. The sample yields some 100,000 clones, about 89% seen once. The source material was peripheral blood, sampled 28 days after the second AZD1222 dose. Receptors originate from an adult who received the AZD1222 COVID-19 vaccine.

This chain joins TRBV7-9 and TRBJ2-7; a possible D gene is TRBD1 (5 bases). This CDR3 contains 15 residues. V dropped 7 bases and J dropped 5 bases, with 21 bases sitting between them. Germline V CDR1 and CDR2: SEHNR, FQNEAQ (reference sequence). For the CDR3, the DNA is TGTGCCAGCACCCCCGGTCAGGGATCGTGGAACGAGCAGTACTTC. Protein product: CASTPGQGSWNEQYF.

There are a few counts of this clone. The chain carries TRBV10-3 and TRBJ2-7, with TRBD2 matching 16 bases. The junction had 1 base not matched to a gene; V was cut back by 4 bases and J by 1 base. The germline CDR1 and CDR2 sequences are ENHRY and SYGVKD. The CDR3 is 16 amino acids. CDR3 amino acids: CAISGGLAGGSYEQYF. The CDR3 bases are TGTGCCATCAGTGGGGGACTAGCGGGAGGGTCCTACGAGCAGTACTTC.

In DNA, the CDR3 is TGCAGCGTCTCAGGGGCAGGGCGTAACACCGGGGAGCTGTTTTTT. Amino acid sequence: CSVSGAGRNTGELFF. The rearrangement joins TRBV29-1 to TRBJ2-2; weak D call: TRBD1 (6 bases). The CDR3 is 15 amino acids. Trimming removed 6 bases at V and 2 bases at J, with 16 bases between. Germline V CDR1 and CDR2: SQVTM, ANQGSEA.

The gene calls are TRBV11-3 and TRBJ2-3; D is perhaps TRBD2 (5 bases). V was clipped by 5 bases and J by 2 bases, with 23 bases between them. Germline CDR1 and CDR2: SGHNT and YENEEA. The length of the CDR3 is 18 residues. CDR3 residues: CASSTGVVRGGSTDTQYF. CDR3 coding DNA: TGTGCCAGCAGCACCGGGGTGGTCCGAGGTGGGTCCACAGATACGCAGTATTTT.

The chain carries TRBV9 and TRBJ1-6, with 8 positions matching TRBD1. The junction had 9 bases not matched to a gene; V was cut back by 2 bases and J by 5 bases. Germline CDR1 is SGDLS and CDR2 is YYNGEE. The CDR3 totals 17 residues. DNA for the CDR3: TGTGCCAGCAGCGTCGCTGTAGGGACAGGAGATAATTCACCCCTCCACTTT. This gives the protein CASSVAVGTGDNSPLHF.

This chain's CDR3 is CASALGTAARETQYF. The CDR3 region has the DNA TGCGCCAGCGCCTTAGGGACCGCGGCGCGAGAGACCCAGTACTTC. The V gene is TRBV5-1, the J gene TRBJ2-5; D may match TRBD1 or TRBD2 (5 bases each). From germline, CDR1 is SGHRS and CDR2 YFSETQ. This CDR3 is 15 amino acids long. Deletions cut 7 bases from V and 4 bases from J, with 20 bases between.

The genes are TRBV12-3 or TRBV12-4 and TRBJ1-3; D ambiguous. This CDR3 is 11 amino acids long. V was cut by 11 bases and J by 4 bases, with 9 bases left in between. The chain's CDR3 is CASVAGNTIYF. In DNA form, the CDR3 reads TGTGCCTCAGTAGCGGGAAACACCATATATTTT.

This chain joins TRBV18 and TRBJ2-2, with no clear D. This CDR3 is built from 13 residues. V was clipped by 2 bases and J by 6 bases, with 7 bases between them. The germline gives CDR1 KGHSH, CDR2 LQKENI. The chain's CDR3 is CASSPTEAGELFF. In nucleotides, the CDR3 is TGTGCCAGCTCACCAACAGAGGCCGGGGAGCTGTTTTTT.

The rearrangement uses TRBV5-1 and TRBJ1-5; D uncertain. The CDR3 loop spans 14 amino acids. Germline V CDR1 and CDR2: SGHRS, YFSETQ. Deletions cut 4 bases from V and 8 bases from J, with 16 bases between. The CDR3 nucleotides are TGCGCCAGCAGCATGGACGGGATCGGGGAGCCCCAGCATTTT. Encoded protein: CASSMDGIGEPQHF.

The chain employs TRBV5-8 and TRBJ1-5, with D possibly being TRBD1 (6 bases). The V end lost 4 bases, the J end lost 4 bases, and 15 bases lay between the germline ends. This CDR3 has 15 residues. The V gene's germline CDR1 is SGHTS and CDR2 YDEGEE. CDR3 protein: CASSPEGHGNQPQHF. The CDR3 nucleotides read TGTGCCAGCAGCCCCGAGGGACACGGAAATCAGCCCCAGCATTTT.

J is TRBJ1-5 and V is TRBV7-2; D may be TRBD1 (6 bases). The CDR3 runs to 13 residues. Trimming pared 0 bases from V and 9 bases from J, leaving 9 bases between. Germline CDR1 is SGHTA and CDR2 is FQGNSA. CDR3 loop: CASSLAGGTPQHF. In nucleotides, the CDR3 is TGTGCCAGCAGCTTAGCAGGGGGTACGCCCCAGCATTTT.

V usage is TRBV3-1 (or the pseudogene TRBV3-2) and J usage is TRBJ2-7; 8 bases line up with TRBD2. Trimming removed 7 bases from V and 1 base from J; junction bases left unmatched: 6. This CDR3 has 14 residues. CDR1 and CDR2 from the germline V gene are LGHDT and YNNKEL (reference sequence). CDR3 loop: CASTALADSYEQYF. Written as DNA, the CDR3 is TGTGCCAGCACCGCACTAGCGGATTCCTACGAGCAGTACTTC.

V and J are TRBV7-9 and TRBJ2-5; the match to TRBD1 covers 8 bases. Germline V gene lookup returns CDR1 SEHNR and CDR2 FQNEAQ (reference sequence). The CDR3 runs to 14 residues. The V and J ends lost 5 bases and 5 bases, in that order; junction bases with no gene match: 7. CDR3 bases: TGTGCCAGCAGCGTAAGGACAGGGTGGGAGACCCAGTACTTC. It specifies CASSVRTGWETQYF.

The V and J genes are TRBV6-1 and TRBJ2-7; 10 nucleotides align to TRBD1. V dropped 2 bases and J dropped 3; count of bases not matched to a gene: 7. The CDR3 has 16 residues. Germline V gives CDR1 MNHNS, CDR2 SASEGT. The CDR3 is CASSEPTRTGGYEQYF. The CDR3 DNA reads TGTGCCAGCAGTGAACCGACCCGGACAGGGGGCTACGAGCAGTACTTC.